Below are 21 T cell receptor beta chains sequenced from a single sample in a study of cytomegalovirus exposure and HLA in healthy donors (dated by TCRdb to 2016 to 2017). Libraries were constructed by the immunoSEQ multiplex PCR assay. For the multiplex PCR, a mixture combining 60 forward primers for TCR Vbeta segments and 13 reverse primers for TCR Jbeta segments was used. TCRdb mirrors the immuneACCESS table, restricted to in-frame sequences. Some clones are absent from its copies; in checked studies, under half trace to an unresolved V gene, and the reason for the others is unknown. Counted in this sample were about 130,000 clones; roughly 77% of them appeared once. About 4.4% of the sample belongs to the ten largest clones. Sequencing input: PBMCs. These TCRs come from a man aged 25-45 years in good health.

V is TRBV6-1 and J is TRBJ2-3, with 7 positions matching TRBD1. V trimming: 6 bases; J trimming: 3 bases; junction bases outside the gene matches: 9. From germline, CDR1 is MNHNS and CDR2 SASEGT. This CDR3 region has 15 residues. CDR3 DNA: TGTGCCAGCAGGCGTAGAGGGGGCGAAACAGATACGCAGTATTTT. Its translation: CASRRRGGETDTQYF.

CDR3 bases: TGCGCCAGCAGCTTGTGGACAGGGGAACCATCTAATGAAAAACTGTTTTTT. Translation: CASSLWTGEPSNEKLFF. This chain connects TRBV5-1 to TRBJ1-4; 9 bases fit TRBD1. Looked up from germline, CDR1 is SGHRS and CDR2 is YFSETQ. J lost 3 bases, V lost 1 base, and 7 bases had no gene match. The CDR3 sequence is 17 residues long. Complete variable domain (other parts from reference TRBV5-1 and TRBJ1-4): KAGVTQTPRYLIKTRGQQVTLSCSPISGHRSVSWYQQTPGQGLQFLFEYFSETQRNKGNFPGRFSGRQFSNSRSEMNVSTLELGDSALYLCASSLWTGEPSNEKLFFGSGTQLSVL.

This chain connects TRBV5-6 to TRBJ2-1, with D uncertain. Trimming removed 0 bases from V and 3 bases from J, with 10 bases in between. The CDR3 covers 15 residues. Germline V lookup: CDR1 SGHDT, CDR2 YYEEEE. CDR3 loop: CASSLGPPGYNEQFF. The CDR3 bases are TGTGCCAGCAGCTTGGGTCCCCCGGGCTACAATGAGCAGTTCTTC.

The chain carries TRBV15 and TRBJ1-5, with D possibly matching TRBD1 (6 bases). CDR1 is LNHNV, CDR2 YYDKDF, per germline (reference sequence). V was clipped by 8 bases and J by 4 bases, with 12 bases between them. The CDR3 covers 13 residues. In nucleotides, the CDR3 is TGTGCCACCGCTGGACAGCTAAATCAGCCCCAGCATTTT. This sequence encodes CATAGQLNQPQHF.

Comment on this clone: Only one base separates this from a far larger clonotype, so it likely reflects a read error. The genes are TRBV7-9 and TRBJ2-7; D may be TRBD2 (5 bases). The CDR3 covers 12 residues. Germline V gives CDR1 SEHNR, CDR2 FQNEAQ (reference sequence). Trimming pared 5 bases from V and 3 bases from J, leaving 8 bases between. CDR3 in amino acids: CASSPGLYEQYF. Written as DNA, the CDR3 is TGTGCCAGCAGCCCCGGACTCTACGAGCAGTACTTC.

CDR3 in DNA: TGCGCCAGCAGCCAAGTCTCGGGACTCTCGAACACCGGGGAGCTGTTTTTT. Amino acid sequence: CASSQVSGLSNTGELFF. The chain combines TRBV4-1 with TRBJ2-2; a weak D match, TRBD2 (6 bases). CDR1 is MGHRA and CDR2 is YSYEKL in the germline V gene. The length of the CDR3 is 17 residues. The V end was cut by 1 base, the J end by 0 bases, with 12 bases between.

The J gene is TRBJ2-1, the V gene TRBV7-2; TRBD1 matches at 9 bases. The germline CDR1 and CDR2 sequences are SGHTA and FQGNSA. Trimming removed 6 bases from V and 5 bases from J; junction bases left unmatched: 8. CDR3 length: 15 amino acids. CDR3 bases: TGTGCCAGCAGTCCCGGGACAGGGAATCACAATGAGCAGTTCTTC. This translates into CASSPGTGNHNEQFF.

The chain joins TRBV7-2 to TRBJ2-5; 8 positions agree with TRBD2. This CDR3 is 14 amino acids long. V gave up 6 bases and J gave up 1 base; unmatched junction bases: 4. Germline CDR1 is SGHTA and CDR2 is FQGNSA. The CDR3 sequence is CASRPSGLQETQYF. The CDR3, as DNA: TGTGCCAGCAGACCTAGCGGGCTCCAAGAGACCCAGTACTTC. The whole variable domain, filled in from reference TRBV7-2 and TRBJ2-5, reads GAGVSQSPSNKVTEKGKDVELRCDPISGHTALYWYRQSLGQGLEFLIYFQGNSAPDKSGLPSDRFSAERTGGSVSTLTIQRTQQEDSAVYLCASRPSGLQETQYFGPGTRLLVL.

The rearrangement uses TRBV18 and TRBJ1-1, with a weak D call TRBD1 (5 bases). V was cut by 5 bases and J by 4 bases, with 14 bases left in between. This CDR3 contains 14 residues. CDR1 and CDR2 from the germline V gene are KGHSH and LQKENI. The CDR3 DNA sequence: TGTGCCAGCTCAGCAGGGTATTTGGGCACTGAAGCTTTCTTT. It specifies CASSAGYLGTEAFF.

The V and J genes are TRBV28 and TRBJ1-1; TRBD1 matches at 7 bases. The CDR3 contains 13 residues. Germline lookup yields CDR1 MDHEN and CDR2 SYDVKM. With V trimmed by 11 bases and J by 0 bases, 6 bases remained unmatched. CDR3 in DNA: TGTGCCGTCGGGACAGTAGTGAACACTGAAGCTTTCTTT. Translation gives CAVGTVVNTEAFF.

The chain recombines TRBV5-1 with TRBJ2-7; D might be TRBD1 (5 bases). Trimming pared 6 bases from V and 5 bases from J, leaving 18 bases between. The CDR3 runs 14 residues. Germline V CDR1 and CDR2: SGHRS, YFSETQ. This CDR3 is CASTNWQGNNEQYF. CDR3 DNA sequence: TGCGCCAGCACCAATTGGCAGGGAAACAACGAGCAGTACTTC.

The chain is built from TRBV6-1 and TRBJ2-7; 14 bases align to TRBD2. This CDR3 comprises 18 residues. CDR1 is MNHNS and CDR2 is SASEGT in the germline V gene. With V trimmed by 0 bases and J by 0 bases, 4 bases remained unmatched. The CDR3 bases are TGTGCCAGCAGTGAAGCCGGGACTAGCGGGAGTGGCTCCTACGAGCAGTACTTC. Protein product: CASSEAGTSGSGSYEQYF.

V and J are TRBV7-2 and TRBJ2-3, with D maybe TRBD2 (6 bases). There are 15 residues in the CDR3. CDR1 and CDR2 from the germline V gene are SGHTA and FQGNSA. Trimming cost V 1 base and J 1 base, with 9 bases left between them. CDR3 sequence (DNA): TGTGCCAGCAGCTTAGTGGGACTCCGCACAGATACGCAGTATTTT. Its translation: CASSLVGLRTDTQYF.

V gene TRBV30 combines with J gene TRBJ2-3; a weak D match, TRBD2 (6 bases). The CDR3 covers 13 residues. Germline-derived CDR1 and CDR2 are GTSNPN and SVGIG (reference sequence). The V gene lost 5 bases and the J gene lost 4 bases, with 13 bases spanning the gap. The chain's CDR3 is CAWAKRRADTQYF. CDR3 coding DNA: TGTGCCTGGGCAAAGCGGAGGGCAGATACGCAGTATTTT.

A note on this clone: Compared with germline, one end of the junction differs, possibly owing to a read error. This CDR3 reads CSSSPGTSPTDTQYF. The CDR3 nucleotides are TGTTCCAGCAGTCCCGGGACTAGCCCTACAGATACGCAGTATTTT. The chain combines TRBV7-9 with TRBJ2-3, with 9 bases identical to TRBD2. Per germline, CDR1 SEHNR and CDR2 FQNEAQ (reference sequence). This CDR3 has 15 residues.

This chain connects TRBV7-8 to TRBJ2-7, with D maybe TRBD2 (6 bases). The CDR3 runs to 13 residues. Trimming removed 5 bases at V and 4 bases at J, with 12 bases between. Germline CDR1 and CDR2: SGHVS and FQNEAQ. This chain's CDR3 is CASSPGLLYEQYF. The CDR3 region has the DNA TGTGCCAGCAGCCCAGGACTATTATACGAGCAGTACTTC. The whole variable domain, remainder taken from reference TRBV7-8 and TRBJ2-7, is GAGVSQSPRYKVAKRGQDVALRCDPISGHVSLFWYQQALGQGPEFLTYFQNEAQLDKSGLPSDRFFAERPEGSVSTLKIQRTQQEDSAVYLCASSPGLLYEQYFGPGTRLTVT.

The CDR3 sequence is CSVEVAEGNTGELFF. CDR3 DNA sequence: TGCAGCGTTGAAGTAGCGGAGGGGAACACCGGGGAGCTGTTTTTT. V usage is TRBV29-1 and J usage is TRBJ2-2; TRBD2 might be the D (6 bases). V shed 1 base and J shed 1 base, with 10 bases lying between them. The CDR3 loop spans 15 amino acids. Germline V gene sequence: CDR1 SQVTM, CDR2 ANQGSEA.

Comments on this clone: A junction end diverges from the germline sequence, so it may reflect a read error. The V call is TRBV5-6, the J call TRBJ2-7; 12 nucleotides line up with TRBD2. Looked up from germline, CDR1 is SGHDT and CDR2 is YYEEEE. This CDR3 region has 15 residues. Here the CDR3 reads CAGSLTSGRTYEQYF. CDR3 sequence (DNA): TGTGCCGGCAGCTTAACTAGCGGGAGGACATACGAGCAGTACTTC.

The chain couples TRBV27 to TRBJ2-7; weak D call: TRBD1 (6 bases). V lost 4 bases to trimming and J lost 4 bases, with 17 bases between them. Germline CDR1 reads MNHEY; CDR2 reads SMNVEV (reference sequence). The CDR3 has 15 amino acids. Here the CDR3 DNA reads TGTGCCAGCAGTTCGCTACAGGGTAGGATGTACGAGCAGTACTTC. This sequence encodes CASSSLQGRMYEQYF.

This chain links TRBV6-1 with TRBJ2-7, with 7 positions matching TRBD1. Germline CDR1 is MNHNS and CDR2 is SASEGT. The CDR3 sequence is 12 residues long. J gave up 4 bases and V 10 bases, and 7 bases lay outside the gene matches. In DNA, the CDR3 is TGTGCCACAGACAGGGAGCGATACGAGCAGTACTTC. Translation: CATDRERYEQYF.

This chain joins TRBV10-2 and TRBJ2-5; no reliable D call. V lost 0 bases, J lost 5 bases, and 7 bases lay in between. In germline, CDR1 is WSHSY, CDR2 SAAADI. The CDR3 covers 13 residues. The CDR3 bases are TGCGCCAGCAGTGAGTCGGCGAGGGAGACCCAGTACTTC. As protein: CASSESARETQYF.